This TCR beta chain was recovered during a study of blood T cells in healthy people across ages. Notes on the study in general: Roughly linear declines in TCR beta diversity per million T cells occurred with age.

For the second PCR, which ran for about 7 to 11 cycles, a sample-barcoded 5' primer and a J-beta primer mix were used. A single record per CDR3 protein comes from TCRdb applying MiXCR to the 5' RACE reads. The table lists 550,000 to 600,000 distinct CDR3 sequences, roughly 43% of them singletons. This clonotype was detected only a few times. Its target is not known. V shed 6 bases and J shed 4 bases, with 15 bases lying between them. The CDR3 consists of 14 residues. The TCR originated in a man at least 80 years old in good health. This chain uses TRBV12-3 or TRBV12-4 with TRBJ2-5; the D gene is possibly TRBD1 (6 bases). The sequencing input was blood. DNA of the CDR3: TGTGCCAGCAGGGCCGTGGTAGGGGGAGAGACCCAGTACTTC. Amino acids: CASRAVVGGETQYF.